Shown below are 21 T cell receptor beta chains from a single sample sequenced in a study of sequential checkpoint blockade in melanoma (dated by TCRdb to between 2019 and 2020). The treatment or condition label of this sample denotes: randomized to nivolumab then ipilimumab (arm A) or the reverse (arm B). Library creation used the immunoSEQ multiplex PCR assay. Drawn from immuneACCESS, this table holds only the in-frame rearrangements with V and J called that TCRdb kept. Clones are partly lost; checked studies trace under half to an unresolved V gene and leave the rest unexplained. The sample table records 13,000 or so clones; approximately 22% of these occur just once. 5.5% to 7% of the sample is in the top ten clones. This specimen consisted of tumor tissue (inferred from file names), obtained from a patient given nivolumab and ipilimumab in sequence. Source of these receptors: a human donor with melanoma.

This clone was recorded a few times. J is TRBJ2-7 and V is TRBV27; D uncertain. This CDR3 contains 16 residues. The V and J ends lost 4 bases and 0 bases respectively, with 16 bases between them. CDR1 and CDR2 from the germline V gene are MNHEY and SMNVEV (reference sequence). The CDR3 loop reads CASSSGTSSLSYEQYF. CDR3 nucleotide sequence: TGTGCCAGCAGTTCGGGTACGAGTTCCCTCTCCTACGAGCAGTACTTC.

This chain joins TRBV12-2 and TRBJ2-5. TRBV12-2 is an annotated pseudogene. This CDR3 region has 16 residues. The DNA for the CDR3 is TGTGCCAGTGTTATAGAGGGGCTCGGAACGGGAGAGACCCAGTACTTC. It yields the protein CASVIEGLGTGETQYF.

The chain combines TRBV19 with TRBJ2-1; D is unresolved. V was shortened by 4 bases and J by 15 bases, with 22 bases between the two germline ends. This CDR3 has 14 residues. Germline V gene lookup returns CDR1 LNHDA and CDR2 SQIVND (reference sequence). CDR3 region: CASSNSAPSDLLFF. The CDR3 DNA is TGTGCCAGTAGTAACTCAGCCCCTTCGGACCTTTTGTTCTTC.

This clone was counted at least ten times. The CDR3 nucleotides are TGTGCCAGCAGCTGGGACAGTATTTACACTGAAGCTTTCTTT. It specifies CASSWDSIYTEAFF. This chain joins TRBV11-3 and TRBJ1-1; TRBD1 agrees at 7 bases. The CDR3 is 14 amino acids. V was clipped by 4 bases and J by 3 bases; unmatched bases: 5. Germline V gene data show CDR1 as SGHNT and CDR2 as YENEEA.

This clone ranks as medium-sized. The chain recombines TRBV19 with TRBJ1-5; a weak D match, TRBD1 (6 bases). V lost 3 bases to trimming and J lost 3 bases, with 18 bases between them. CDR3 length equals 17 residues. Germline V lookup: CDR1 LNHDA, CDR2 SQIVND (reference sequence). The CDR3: CASSIVGERGFNQPQHF. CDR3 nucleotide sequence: TGTGCCAGTAGTATTGTGGGGGAGAGGGGGTTCAATCAGCCCCAGCATTTT. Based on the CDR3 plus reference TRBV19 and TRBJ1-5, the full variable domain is DGGITQSPKYLFRKEGQNVTLSCEQNLNHDAMYWYRQDPGQGLRLIYYSQIVNDFQKGDIAEGYSVSREKKESFPLTVTSAQKNPTAFYLCASSIVGERGFNQPQHFGDGTRLSIL.

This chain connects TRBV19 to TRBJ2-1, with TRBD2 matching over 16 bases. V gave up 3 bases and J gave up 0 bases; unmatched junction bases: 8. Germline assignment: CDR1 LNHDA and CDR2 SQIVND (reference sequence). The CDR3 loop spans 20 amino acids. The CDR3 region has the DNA TGTGCCAGTAGTATGTGGAGGGGACTAGCGGGAGGGCTCTCCTACAATGAGCAGTTCTTC. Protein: CASSMWRGLAGGLSYNEQFF.

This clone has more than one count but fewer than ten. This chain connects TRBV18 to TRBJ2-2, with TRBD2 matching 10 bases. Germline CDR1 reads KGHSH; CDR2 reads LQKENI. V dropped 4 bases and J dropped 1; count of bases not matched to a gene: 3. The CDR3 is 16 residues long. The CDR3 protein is CASSRTSGVNTGELFF. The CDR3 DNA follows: TGTGCCAGCTCACGGACTAGCGGAGTGAACACCGGGGAGCTGTTTTTT.

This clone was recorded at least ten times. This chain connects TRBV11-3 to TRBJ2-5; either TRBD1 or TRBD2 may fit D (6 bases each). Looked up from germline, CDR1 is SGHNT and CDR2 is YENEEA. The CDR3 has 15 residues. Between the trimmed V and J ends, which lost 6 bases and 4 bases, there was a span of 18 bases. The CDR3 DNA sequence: TGTGCCAGCAGTCGCAACGGGGGCTTGCGAGAGACCCAGTACTTC. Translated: CASSRNGGLRETQYF.

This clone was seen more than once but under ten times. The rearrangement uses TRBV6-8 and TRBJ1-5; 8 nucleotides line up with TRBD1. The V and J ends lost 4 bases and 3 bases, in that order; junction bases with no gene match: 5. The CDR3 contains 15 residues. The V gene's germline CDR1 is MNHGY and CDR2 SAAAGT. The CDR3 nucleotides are TGTGCCAGCAGTTTACGGACAGGGACCAATCAGCCCCAGCATTTT. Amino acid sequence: CASSLRTGTNQPQHF.

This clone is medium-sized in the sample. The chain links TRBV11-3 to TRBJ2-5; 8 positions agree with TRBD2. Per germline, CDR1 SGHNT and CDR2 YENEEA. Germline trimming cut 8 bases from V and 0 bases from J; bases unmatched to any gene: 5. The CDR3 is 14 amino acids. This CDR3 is CASARGGNQETQYF. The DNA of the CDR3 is TGTGCCAGCGCTCGGGGGGGGAACCAAGAGACCCAGTACTTC.

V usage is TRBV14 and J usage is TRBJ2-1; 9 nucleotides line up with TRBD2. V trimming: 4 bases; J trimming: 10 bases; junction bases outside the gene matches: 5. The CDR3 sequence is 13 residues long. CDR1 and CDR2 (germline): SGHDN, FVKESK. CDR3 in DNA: TGTGCCAGCAGCCTACTAGCGGGCCGGGAGCAGTTCTTC. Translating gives CASSLLAGREQFF. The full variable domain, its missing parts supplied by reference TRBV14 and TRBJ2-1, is EAGVTQFPSHSVIEKGQTVTLRCDPISGHDNLYWYRRVMGKEIKFLLHFVKESKQDESGMPNNRFLAERTGGTYSTLKVQPAELEDSGVYFCASSLLAGREQFFGPGTRLTVL.

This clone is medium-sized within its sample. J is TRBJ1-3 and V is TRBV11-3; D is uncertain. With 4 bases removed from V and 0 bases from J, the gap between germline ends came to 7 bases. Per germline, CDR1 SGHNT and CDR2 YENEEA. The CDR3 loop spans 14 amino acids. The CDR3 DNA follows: TGTGCCAGCAGCTGGGGATCCTCTGGAAACACCATATATTTT. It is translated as CASSWGSSGNTIYF.

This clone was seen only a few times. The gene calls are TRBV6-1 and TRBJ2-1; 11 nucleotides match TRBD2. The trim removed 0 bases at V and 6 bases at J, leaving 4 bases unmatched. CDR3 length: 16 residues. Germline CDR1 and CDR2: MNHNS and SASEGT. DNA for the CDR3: TGTGCCAGCAGTGAAGCTGGGCTAGCGGGGGGCAATGAGCAGTTCTTC. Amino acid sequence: CASSEAGLAGGNEQFF.

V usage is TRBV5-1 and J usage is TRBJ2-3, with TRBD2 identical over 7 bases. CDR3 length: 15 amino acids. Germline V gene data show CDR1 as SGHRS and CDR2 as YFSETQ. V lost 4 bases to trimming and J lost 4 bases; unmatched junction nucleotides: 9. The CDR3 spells CASSMEGRVADTQYF. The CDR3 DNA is TGCGCCAGCAGCATGGAGGGGAGGGTTGCAGATACGCAGTATTTT. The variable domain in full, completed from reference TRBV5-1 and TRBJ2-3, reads KAGVTQTPRYLIKTRGQQVTLSCSPISGHRSVSWYQQTPGQGLQFLFEYFSETQRNKGNFPGRFSGRQFSNSRSEMNVSTLELGDSALYLCASSMEGRVADTQYFGPGTRLTVL.

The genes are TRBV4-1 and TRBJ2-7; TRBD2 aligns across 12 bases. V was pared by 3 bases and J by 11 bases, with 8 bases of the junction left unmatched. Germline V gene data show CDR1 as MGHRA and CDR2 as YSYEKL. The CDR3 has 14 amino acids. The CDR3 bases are TGCGCCAGCAGCCAGGGCGATCTAGCGGGAGGGAAGTACTTC. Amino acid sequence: CASSQGDLAGGKYF.

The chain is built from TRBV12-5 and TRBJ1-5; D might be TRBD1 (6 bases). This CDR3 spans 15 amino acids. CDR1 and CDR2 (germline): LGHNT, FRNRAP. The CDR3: CASLNGGRGGQPQHF. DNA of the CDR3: TGTGCCAGCCTTAATGGGGGCAGGGGCGGCCAGCCCCAGCATTTT.

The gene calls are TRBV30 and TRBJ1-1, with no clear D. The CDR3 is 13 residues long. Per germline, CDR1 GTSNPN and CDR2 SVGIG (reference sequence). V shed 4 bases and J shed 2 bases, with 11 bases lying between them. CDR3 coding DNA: TGTGCCTGGACTTTGGAATATAACACTGAAGCTTTCTTT. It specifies CAWTLEYNTEAFF. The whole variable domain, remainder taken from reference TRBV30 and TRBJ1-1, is SQTIHQWPATLVQPVGSPLSLECTVEGTSNPNLYWYRQAAGRGLQLLFYSVGIGQISSEVPQNLSASRPQDRQFILSSKKLLLSDSGFYLCAWTLEYNTEAFFGQGTRLTVV.

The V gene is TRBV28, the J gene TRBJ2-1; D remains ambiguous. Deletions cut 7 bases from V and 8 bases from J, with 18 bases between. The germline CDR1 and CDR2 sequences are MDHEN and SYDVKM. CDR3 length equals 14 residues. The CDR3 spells CASTPSGSNDEQFF. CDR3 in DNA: TGTGCCAGCACCCCCTCCGGGTCCAACGATGAGCAGTTCTTC. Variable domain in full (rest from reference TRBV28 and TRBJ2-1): DVKVTQSSRYLVKRTGEKVFLECVQDMDHENMFWYRQDPGLGLRLIYFSYDVKMKEKGDIPEGYSVSREKKERFSLILESASTNQTSMYLCASTPSGSNDEQFFGPGTRLTVL.

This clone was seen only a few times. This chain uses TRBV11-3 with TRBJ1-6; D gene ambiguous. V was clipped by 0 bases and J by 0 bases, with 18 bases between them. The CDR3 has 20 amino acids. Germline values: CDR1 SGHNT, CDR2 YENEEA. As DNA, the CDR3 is TGTGCCAGCAGCTTAGATTCCGTTGATGTCGCTAGCTCCTATAATTCACCCCTCCACTTT. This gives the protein CASSLDSVDVASSYNSPLHF.

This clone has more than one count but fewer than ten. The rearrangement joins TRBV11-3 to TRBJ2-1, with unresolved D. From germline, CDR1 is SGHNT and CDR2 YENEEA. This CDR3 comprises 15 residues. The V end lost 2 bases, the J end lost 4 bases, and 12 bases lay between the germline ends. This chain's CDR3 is CASSLRLGNYNEQFF. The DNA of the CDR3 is TGTGCCAGCAGCTTACGTCTAGGGAATTACAATGAGCAGTTCTTC.

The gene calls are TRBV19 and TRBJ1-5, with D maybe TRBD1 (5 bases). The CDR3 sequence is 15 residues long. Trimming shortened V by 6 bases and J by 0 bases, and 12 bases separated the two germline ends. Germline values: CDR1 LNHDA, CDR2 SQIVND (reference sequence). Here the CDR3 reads CASRGQVNSNQPQHF. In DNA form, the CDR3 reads TGTGCCAGTAGGGGGCAGGTAAATAGCAATCAGCCCCAGCATTTT.